These 16 T cell receptor beta chains came from one sample sequenced in a study of Ad26.COV2.S vaccination and SARS-CoV-2 variants. This table comes from immunoSEQ multiplex PCR, and its TCRdb copy is limited to in-frame clones, with some not included. The table has about 460,000 clones, roughly nine tenths seen once; the top ten hold 1.7%. Treatment denoted: some 19 received Ad26.COV2.S at low or high dose, single or two shots; 5 received placebo; per-sample allocation not given. Sampling took place 63 days after the first vaccine or placebo injection. Sequences were derived from peripheral blood, sampled in a trial of Ad26.COV2.S vaccine versus placebo. The receptors shown here come from a person between 18 and 65 years old who received the Ad26.COV2.S COVID-19 vaccine or a placebo.

The rearrangement joins TRBV19 to TRBJ2-2; 8 nucleotides line up with TRBD1. From germline, CDR1 is LNHDA and CDR2 SQIVND (reference sequence). V lost 4 bases and J lost 3; bases outside the gene matches: 1. CDR3 length equals 14 residues. The CDR3, as DNA: TGTGCCAGTAGTAAACAGGGGGACACCGGGGAGCTGTTTTTT. Protein sequence: CASSKQGDTGELFF. Supplemented by reference TRBV19 and TRBJ2-2, the full variable domain reads DGGITQSPKYLFRKEGQNVTLSCEQNLNHDAMYWYRQDPGQGLRLIYYSQIVNDFQKGDIAEGYSVSREKKESFPLTVTSAQKNPTAFYLCASSKQGDTGELFFGEGSRLTVL.

In this sample, this clone turned up once. The chain employs TRBV27 and TRBJ2-7; a possible D gene is TRBD1 (5 bases). CDR1 MNHEY and CDR2 SMNVEV come from the germline V gene (reference sequence). Trimming removed 3 bases from V and 4 bases from J, with 25 bases in between. This CDR3 is 18 amino acids long. The chain's CDR3 is CASSFLPSGRAKHYEQYF. The CDR3 DNA reads as TGTGCCAGCAGTTTTCTCCCATCAGGGCGAGCGAAACATTACGAGCAGTACTTC.

The V and J genes are TRBV10-2 and TRBJ2-2; D perhaps matches TRBD2 (5 bases). V gave up 6 bases and J gave up 2 bases, with 7 bases separating them. This CDR3 comprises 13 residues. Germline V gene lookup returns CDR1 WSHSY and CDR2 SAAADI. This CDR3 is CASRDFNTGELFF. CDR3 nucleotides: TGCGCCAGCAGGGACTTTAACACCGGGGAGCTGTTTTTT.

This clone has just one count. V gene TRBV30 combines with J gene TRBJ2-2; TRBD2 matches 8 bases. V lost 3 bases and J lost 7; bases outside the gene matches: 4. Germline CDR1 reads GTSNPN; CDR2 reads SVGIG (reference sequence). The CDR3 is made up of 13 amino acids. The CDR3 bases are TGTGCCTGGAGCGGGAGGGGAATCGGGGAGCTGTTTTTT. Amino acid sequence: CAWSGRGIGELFF.

This chain joins TRBV2 and TRBJ2-2; 13 bases map to TRBD2. In germline, CDR1 is SNHLY, CDR2 FYNNEI. The CDR3 loop spans 15 amino acids. Trimming took 6 bases from V and 6 from J; bases not matched to a gene: 4. CDR3 residues: CASRGLAGTAGELFF. For the CDR3, the DNA is TGTGCCAGCAGGGGACTAGCGGGAACAGCCGGGGAGCTGTTTTTT.

The rearrangement uses TRBV3-1 (or the pseudogene TRBV3-2) and TRBJ2-7; no firm D call. This CDR3 is 13 amino acids long. V lost 7 bases, J lost 0 bases, and 10 bases lay in between. Germline CDR1 LGHDT, CDR2 YNNKEL (reference sequence). This CDR3 is CASKGTFSYEQYF. In nucleotides, the CDR3 is TGTGCCAGCAAAGGTACCTTCTCCTACGAGCAGTACTTC.

This rearrangement joins TRBV2 to TRBJ1-4, with D perhaps TRBD1 (5 bases). Germline CDR1 is SNHLY and CDR2 is FYNNEI. V was pared by 7 bases and J by 8 bases, with 17 bases between. CDR3 length: 14 amino acids. The CDR3 sequence: CASKSQEFAEKLFF. DNA for the CDR3: TGTGCCAGCAAATCACAGGAGTTCGCGGAAAAACTGTTTTTT.

The rearrangement links TRBV30 to TRBJ2-5; D might be TRBD1 or TRBD2, each matching 5 bases. The CDR3 totals 11 residues. Trimming pared 5 bases from V and 7 bases from J, leaving 11 bases between. Germline CDR1 reads GTSNPN; CDR2 reads SVGIG (reference sequence). The CDR3 protein is CAWAAGGTQYF. The CDR3 DNA reads TGTGCCTGGGCGGCTGGGGGGACCCAGTACTTC. Full variable domain (remainder filled in from reference TRBV30 and TRBJ2-5): SQTIHQWPATLVQPVGSPLSLECTVEGTSNPNLYWYRQAAGRGLQLLFYSVGIGQISSEVPQNLSASRPQDRQFILSSKKLLLSDSGFYLCAWAAGGTQYFGPGTRLLVL.

The V call is TRBV9, the J call TRBJ2-1; possible D gene TRBD2, 6 bases. Trimming pared 0 bases from V and 3 bases from J, leaving 10 bases between. Germline values: CDR1 SGDLS, CDR2 YYNGEE. The CDR3 runs to 15 residues. CDR3 sequence: CASSVAGDFYNEQFF. CDR3 nucleotides: TGTGCCAGCAGCGTAGCTGGGGACTTCTACAATGAGCAGTTCTTC.

The chain uses TRBV6-5 and TRBJ1-5, with D possibly matching TRBD1 (5 bases). V was clipped by 8 bases and J by 7 bases, with 15 bases between them. The germline V gene has CDR1 MNHEY and CDR2 SVGAGI. The CDR3 loop spans 13 amino acids. The chain's CDR3 is CASGAGGKQPQHF. CDR3 sequence (DNA): TGTGCCAGCGGGGCGGGGGGGAAGCAGCCCCAGCATTTT.

The chain links TRBV3-1 (or the pseudogene TRBV3-2) to TRBJ2-3; D is unresolved. Germline V gene sequence: CDR1 LGHDT, CDR2 YNNKEL (reference sequence). This CDR3 comprises 12 residues. V was pared by 3 bases and J by 6 bases, with 7 bases between. The CDR3 coding sequence is TGTGCCAGCAGCCACACAAGGGATACGCAGTATTTT. Protein: CASSHTRDTQYF.

The CDR3 coding sequence is TGTGCCAGCAGCTCCGCGAATTCACCCCTCCACTTT. Translating it yields CASSSANSPLHF. V usage is TRBV5-4 and J usage is TRBJ1-6; D gene uncertain. Germline V CDR1 and CDR2: SGHNT, YYREEE (reference sequence). The CDR3 is 12 residues long. Trimming removed 3 bases from V and 7 bases from J, with 5 bases in between.

This clone occurred a few times. This chain connects TRBV4-1 to TRBJ1-2; D not resolved. The V gene's germline CDR1 is MGHRA and CDR2 YSYEKL. The CDR3 contains 12 residues. V was shortened by 1 base and J by 4 bases, with 4 bases between the two germline ends. The CDR3 sequence: CASSQAAYGYTF. DNA of the CDR3: TGCGCCAGCAGCCAAGCCGCCTATGGCTACACCTTC.

The CDR3, as DNA: TGTGCCATCACCCCCGGGGACACCTACTACAATGAGCAGTTCTTC. Translating it yields CAITPGDTYYNEQFF. The chain uses TRBV10-3 and TRBJ2-1; weak D call: TRBD1 (6 bases). V dropped 7 bases and J dropped 3 bases, with 16 bases sitting between them. Germline V lookup: CDR1 ENHRY, CDR2 SYGVKD. The CDR3 loop spans 15 amino acids.

V usage is TRBV27 and J usage is TRBJ1-6; D gene unclear. The V end was cut by 2 bases, the J end by 7 bases, with 9 bases between. This CDR3 region has 14 residues. CDR1 and CDR2 (germline): MNHEY, SMNVEV (reference sequence). The CDR3 region is CASSLHGLNSPLHF. The CDR3 region has the DNA TGTGCCAGCAGTTTACACGGATTAAATTCACCCCTCCACTTT.

This chain joins TRBV5-4 and TRBJ2-3, with a possible D match to TRBD2 (6 bases). This CDR3 comprises 16 residues. V was shortened by 2 bases and J by 2 bases, with 15 bases between the two germline ends. CDR1 is SGHNT and CDR2 is YYREEE in the germline V gene (reference sequence). DNA for the CDR3: TGTGCCAGCAGCTTAATGGGACTCCAAACCACAGATACGCAGTATTTT. Translated, it gives CASSLMGLQTTDTQYF.